This T cell receptor (beta chain) was retrieved from a study of cytomegalovirus exposure and HLA in healthy donors. Study-level background: Membership in the Caucasian-associated ancestry cluster was found for around four fifths of 300 to 500 genotyped donors.

PCR primers comprised 60 Vbeta and 13 Jbeta primers. Assay: immunoSEQ multiplex PCR; the TCRdb copy retains only in-frame clones and omits some. The data contain roughly 150,000 clones, around four fifths of them singletons. Germline V gene sequence: CDR1 SGHTA, CDR2 FQGNSA. Deletions cut 2 bases from V and 7 bases from J, with 9 bases between. The CDR3 is made up of 13 amino acids. Study-level findings and limits: Apparent HLA restriction characterized most CMV-associated TCR beta chains in a later analysis.

Turning to this clone: The antigen remains undetermined.

Sequencing was done on a sample of PBMCs. V is TRBV7-2 and J is TRBJ1-5; maybe TRBD1 (5 bases). The TCR sequence derives from a man aged 25-40 years in good health and CMV-seronegative. CDR3 protein: CASSLSGSQPQHF. The CDR3, as DNA: TGTGCCAGCAGCTTATCAGGGTCCCAGCCCCAGCATTTT.